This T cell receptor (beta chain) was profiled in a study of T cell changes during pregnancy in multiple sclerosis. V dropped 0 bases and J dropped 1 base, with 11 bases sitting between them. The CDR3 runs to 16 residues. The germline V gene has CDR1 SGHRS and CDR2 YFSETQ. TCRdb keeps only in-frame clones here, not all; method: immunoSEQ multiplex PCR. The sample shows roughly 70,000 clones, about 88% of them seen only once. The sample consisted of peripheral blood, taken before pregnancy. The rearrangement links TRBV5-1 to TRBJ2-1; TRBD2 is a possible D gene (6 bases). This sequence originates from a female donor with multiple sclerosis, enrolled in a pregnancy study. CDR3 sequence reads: CASSLVLALSYNEQFF. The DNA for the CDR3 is TGCGCCAGCAGCTTGGTACTAGCTTTATCCTACAATGAGCAGTTCTTC.